One and the same sample provided the 7 T cell receptor beta chains below, sequenced in a study of response to subunit inactivated influenza vaccine. In TCRdb, the RT-PCR reads were re-called with MiXCR into one record per CDR3 protein. Here the sample spans fewer than 250,000 distinct CDR3 sequences, around 15% being singletons. Sequenced here: CD8+ T cells sorted from PBMCs, sampled about 5 days after vaccination. The receptors here all came from a man between 50 and 59 years old who received an inactivated influenza vaccine.

This clonotype was seen repeatedly, ten times or more. The chain combines TRBV29-1 with TRBJ1-1, with 9 bases lining up with TRBD1. Germline CDR1 and CDR2: SQVTM and ANQGSEA. After removal of 7 bases from V and 5 bases from J, the junction contained 14 bases not matched to a gene. The CDR3 loop spans 15 amino acids. DNA for the CDR3: TGCAGCGCCCGGCCCTACGGACAGGGGAGGACTGAAGCTTTCTTT. It encodes CSARPYGQGRTEAFF.

This chain joins TRBV7-9 and TRBJ2-7; 8 bases fit TRBD1. Looked up from germline, CDR1 is SEHNR and CDR2 is FQNEAQ (reference sequence). CDR3 size: 17 residues. V was clipped by 5 bases and J by 1 base; unmatched bases: 13. CDR3 loop: CASSIHPRRQGSYEQYF. The CDR3 coding sequence is TGTGCCAGCAGCATACACCCCCGGAGACAGGGGTCCTACGAGCAGTACTTC.

In this sample, this clonotype turned up a few times. V usage is TRBV5-1 and J usage is TRBJ2-1, with D possibly being TRBD1 (6 bases). V was trimmed by 1 base and J by 6 bases, leaving 14 bases between them. Germline CDR1 and CDR2: SGHRS and YFSETQ. The CDR3 runs 15 residues. CDR3 coding DNA: TGCGCCAGCAGCTTGTCAGGGGTTGAAGGCAATGAGCAGTTCTTC. Residues: CASSLSGVEGNEQFF.

The chain has TRBV10-3 and TRBJ1-3; TRBD1 aligns across 8 bases. In germline, CDR1 is ENHRY, CDR2 SYGVKD. J was trimmed by 2 bases and V by 0 bases; bases with no gene match: 3. The CDR3 covers 16 residues. The CDR3 sequence: CAISESWTGTGNTIYF. CDR3 DNA: TGTGCCATCAGTGAGTCTTGGACAGGGACTGGAAACACCATATATTTT.

This clonotype came up many times. V usage is TRBV19 and J usage is TRBJ2-7; D is ambiguous. V shed 7 bases and J shed 0 bases, with 13 bases lying between them. The CDR3 extends over 14 amino acids. Per the germline V gene, CDR1 is LNHDA and CDR2 is SQIVND (reference sequence). CDR3 amino acids: CASKAADFSYEQYF. The CDR3 DNA reads as TGTGCCAGTAAGGCAGCAGACTTCTCCTACGAGCAGTACTTC.

The CDR3 DNA reads TGTGCCAGCAGTTCTCTCGGGAGGGACTTTCCTTTTAATGAGCAGTTCTTC. As protein: CASSSLGRDFPFNEQFF. The chain has TRBV12-3 or TRBV12-4 and TRBJ2-1; 8 nucleotides match TRBD2. This CDR3 is 17 amino acids long. J lost 7 bases, V lost 4 bases, and 15 bases had no gene match.

In this sample, this clonotype turned up many times. The rearrangement joins TRBV4-1 to TRBJ1-1; TRBD1 might be the D (5 bases). The CDR3 has 13 residues. Trimming shortened V by 3 bases and J by 5 bases, and 10 bases separated the two germline ends. The germline gives CDR1 MGHRA, CDR2 YSYEKL. CDR3 nucleotide sequence: TGCGCCAGCAGCCACGCAGGGATTACTGAAGCTTTCTTT. Its translation is CASSHAGITEAFF.